Included here is one T cell receptor (beta chain) sequence, with context. Antigen: not known. The sample is drawn from a study of shared clonotypes between healthy human individuals. Across the whole study: Ranging from 18 to 49 in age, donors were two women and a few men.

Notes on the study in general: Naive subsets generally had larger estimated richness than memory subsets.

Libraries were prepared by immunoSEQ multiplex PCR; TCRdb keeps only in-frame clonotypes and omits some of them. The profile covers about 2 million clones, with 90% to 95% appearing a single time and 0.1% to 0.15% taken by the ten largest. This CDR3 is built from 15 residues. Trimming left V 4 bases short and J 3 bases short, with 13 bases between. Germline CDR1 reads SGHNT; CDR2 reads YYREEE (reference sequence). The chain carries TRBV5-4 and TRBJ2-2, with D possibly being TRBD1 (7 bases). The sequencing sample was made of naive CD4+ T cells sorted from blood. Subset in this sample: CD45RA+ positively selected. The receptor was derived from a man between 18 and 29 years old in good health. The CDR3 DNA reads TGTGCCAGCAGCCAGGGGGGATCGGACACCGGGGAGCTGTTTTTT. This translates into CASSQGGSDTGELFF.